This entry features one T cell receptor (beta chain) sequence. What it binds is unknown. This sample also contains other DNA sequences that code for the same CDR3. This entry comes from a study of cytomegalovirus exposure and HLA in healthy donors. Broader study findings: For most TCR beta V segments, an earlier analysis put the productive rate at about 90% or about 30% of the time.

Primers included in the PCR were 60 Vbeta and 13 Jbeta primers. Only in-frame clones appear in the TCRdb table, and some are missing; sequencing was by immunoSEQ multiplex PCR. Its table records 150,000 to 200,000 clones. Trimming removed 2 bases at V and 4 bases at J, with 11 bases between. The CDR3 sequence is 13 residues long. In germline, CDR1 is SQVTM, CDR2 ANQGSEA. Material for sequencing was PBMCs. This TCR was recovered from a woman aged 18-29 years in good health and CMV-seropositive. This rearrangement joins TRBV29-1 to TRBJ1-2; D remains unclear. The CDR3 sequence: CSVERSRGYGYTF. The CDR3 DNA reads as TGCAGCGTTGAACGGAGCCGCGGCTATGGCTACACCTTC.